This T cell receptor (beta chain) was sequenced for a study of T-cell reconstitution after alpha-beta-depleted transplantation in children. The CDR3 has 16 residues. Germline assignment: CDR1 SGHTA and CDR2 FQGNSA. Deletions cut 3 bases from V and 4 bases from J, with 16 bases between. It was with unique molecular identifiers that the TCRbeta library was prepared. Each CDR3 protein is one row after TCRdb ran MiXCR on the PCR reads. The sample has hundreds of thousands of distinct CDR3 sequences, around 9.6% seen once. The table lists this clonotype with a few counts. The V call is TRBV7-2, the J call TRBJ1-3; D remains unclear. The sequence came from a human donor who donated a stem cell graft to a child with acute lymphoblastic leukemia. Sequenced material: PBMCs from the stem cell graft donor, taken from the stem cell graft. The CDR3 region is CASSFVSGSDGNTIYF. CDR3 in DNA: TGTGCCAGCAGCTTCGTATCTGGGTCTGACGGAAACACCATATATTTT.